This T cell receptor (beta chain) was obtained from a study of T cells expressing NK-cell markers. Study-wide background: Sequencing of TCR beta repertoires drew on sorted CD3+CD56+NKG2C+, CD3+CD56+NKG2C- and CD3+CD56-NKG2C+ T cells. The study sequenced eight donors, seven HCMV-seropositive and one seronegative. Study results and limitations: One observes that, in a handful of donors, these clonotypes were also the leading ones within the CD3+CD56-NKG2C+ fraction.

Comment on this clonotype: Its antigen remains unidentified.

The CDR3 spans 14 residues. From germline, CDR1 is SQVTM and CDR2 ANQGSEA. TCRdb reanalyzed the 5' RACE reads and collapses them to one entry per CDR3 protein, without DNA. The sample spans about 430,000 distinct CDR3 sequences; the ten largest clones claim about 1.5%. The rearrangement links TRBV29-1 to TRBJ1-1; TCRdb lists TRBD1, though no DNA is available to test this call. The clonotype originates from a woman aged 45-65 years in good health. Sequencing used blood T cells: a sorted CD56 or NKG2C T cell subset, CD4+ or CD8+ T cells, or bulk PBMC T cells (not recorded which). The CDR3 sequence: CSVAGSGAITEAFF.